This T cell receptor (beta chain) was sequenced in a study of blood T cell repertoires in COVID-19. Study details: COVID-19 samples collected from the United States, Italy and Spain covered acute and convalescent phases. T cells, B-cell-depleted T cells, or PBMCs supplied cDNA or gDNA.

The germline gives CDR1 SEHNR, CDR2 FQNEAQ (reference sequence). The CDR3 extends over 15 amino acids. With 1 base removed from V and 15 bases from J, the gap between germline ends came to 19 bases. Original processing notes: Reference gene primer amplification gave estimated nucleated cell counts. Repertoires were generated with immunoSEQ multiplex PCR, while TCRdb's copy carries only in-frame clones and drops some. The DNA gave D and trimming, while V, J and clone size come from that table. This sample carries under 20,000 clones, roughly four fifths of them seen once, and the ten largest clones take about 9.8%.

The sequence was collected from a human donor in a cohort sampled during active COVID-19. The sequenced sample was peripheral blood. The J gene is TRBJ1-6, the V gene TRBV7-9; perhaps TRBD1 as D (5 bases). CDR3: CASSLEGDFLGDLHF. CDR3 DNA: TGTGCCAGCAGCTTAGAAGGGGACTTTCTGGGTGACCTCCACTTT.